Shown below are 9 T cell receptor beta chains from a single sample sequenced in a study of control samples from healthy donors and cancer patients. Method: immunoSEQ multiplex PCR; TCRdb's copy keeps in-frame clones and lacks some. The sample holds about 120,000 clones, roughly 91% seen once. Sequenced: blood. These receptors were taken from a woman in her 70s in good health.

The chain carries TRBV7-9 and TRBJ1-4; D may be TRBD1 (5 bases). From germline, CDR1 is SEHNR and CDR2 FQNEAQ (reference sequence). V was cut by 4 bases and J by 8 bases, with 14 bases left in between. The length of the CDR3 is 14 residues. The CDR3 bases are TGTGCCAGCAGCTCTACAGGTTATGGGGAAAAACTGTTTTTT. Protein sequence: CASSSTGYGEKLFF.

For the CDR3, the DNA is TGTGCCAGCTCCGGGAGGAATGAGGGAAACACCATATATTTT. Amino acid sequence: CASSGRNEGNTIYF. The chain uses TRBV7-9 and TRBJ1-3; no reliable D call. The germline V and J ends were trimmed by 8 bases and 4 bases, with 15 bases remaining between them. CDR3 size: 14 residues. Germline CDR1 SEHNR, CDR2 FQNEAQ (reference sequence).

The chain recombines TRBV9 with TRBJ1-6; weak D call: TRBD1 (6 bases). V lost 4 bases and J 9 bases, leaving 23 bases between the germline ends. The germline gives CDR1 SGDLS, CDR2 YYNGEE. The CDR3 totals 17 residues. CDR3 DNA: TGTGCCAGCAGCCAAGGGGGTGGGGACACCCTTTTTTCACCCCTCCACTTT. Protein product: CASSQGGGDTLFSPLHF.

This chain uses TRBV5-1 with TRBJ2-3; D is perhaps TRBD1 (7 bases). Trimming left V 3 bases short and J 5 bases short, with 19 bases between. Per the germline V gene, CDR1 is SGHRS and CDR2 is YFSETQ. The length of the CDR3 is 16 residues. The CDR3 coding sequence is TGCGCCAGCAGCTGGGGGGACAGTATAATAGGAGATACGCAGTATTTT. As protein: CASSWGDSIIGDTQYF.

This clone is deemed medium-sized (0.01 to 0.1%). The rearrangement links TRBV6-2 or TRBV6-3 to TRBJ2-2; the match to TRBD1 covers 8 bases. Germline loops: CDR1 MNHEY, CDR2 SVGEGT. This CDR3 spans 14 amino acids. With 6 bases clipped from V and 7 bases from J, the junction kept 7 bases outside the gene matches. The DNA of the CDR3 is TGTGCCAGCAGCACAGGACAGGGCAGCGGGGAGCTGTTTTTT. It encodes CASSTGQGSGELFF.

This clone has only a few counts. The chain uses TRBV5-4 and TRBJ1-2, with D unclear. This CDR3 spans 14 amino acids. V lost 6 bases to trimming and J lost 4 bases, with 16 bases between them. CDR1 SGHNT and CDR2 YYREEE come from the germline V gene (reference sequence). DNA of the CDR3: TGTGCCAGCACCCCCGAAATTAGCAGCTATGGCTACACCTTC. Its protein is CASTPEISSYGYTF.

The chain carries TRBV5-1 and TRBJ2-2, with 12 positions matching TRBD2. Germline V gene lookup returns CDR1 SGHRS and CDR2 YFSETQ. CDR3 length equals 15 residues. V was clipped by 3 bases and J by 5 bases; unmatched bases: 2. In DNA, the CDR3 is TGCGCCAGCAGCTCTAGCGGGGGGGCTACCGGGGAGCTGTTTTTT. It encodes CASSSSGGATGELFF. Full variable domain (outside the CDR3, taken from reference TRBV5-1 and TRBJ2-2): KAGVTQTPRYLIKTRGQQVTLSCSPISGHRSVSWYQQTPGQGLQFLFEYFSETQRNKGNFPGRFSGRQFSNSRSEMNVSTLELGDSALYLCASSSSGGATGELFFGEGSRLTVL.

The V and J genes are TRBV4-2 and TRBJ1-2; 7 nucleotides line up with TRBD1. Germline assignment: CDR1 LGHNA and CDR2 YNFKEQ. Trimming took 0 bases from V and 6 from J; bases not matched to a gene: 7. The CDR3 totals 15 residues. CDR3 coding DNA: TGTGCCAGCAGCCAAGATACCGGCAGGGGGGATGGCTACACCTTC. Translation: CASSQDTGRGDGYTF.

V usage is TRBV5-1 and J usage is TRBJ2-1, with TRBD2 identical over 10 bases. The germline V gene has CDR1 SGHRS and CDR2 YFSETQ. The CDR3 has 14 amino acids. Trimming at V came to 8 bases and at J to 3 bases, leaving 5 bases not matched to a gene. CDR3: CASAAGGVYNEQFF. The CDR3 region has the DNA TGCGCCAGTGCAGCGGGGGGGGTCTACAATGAGCAGTTCTTC.